Below are 30 T cell receptor beta chains sequenced from a single sample in a study of cytomegalovirus exposure and HLA in healthy donors. Amplification used 60 Vbeta primers and 13 Jbeta primers. Some clones are missing from TCRdb's copy, which holds only in-frame ones; the method was immunoSEQ multiplex PCR. The data show some 150,000 clones, with 87% seen just once and about 0.93% held by the top ten. The sequenced material came from PBMCs. The origin of the receptors is a woman in her 30s in good health and CMV-seronegative.

The chain couples TRBV19 to TRBJ1-1; D unclear. With 0 bases removed from V and 1 base from J, the gap between germline ends came to 9 bases. The CDR3 length is 15 residues. Germline lookup yields CDR1 LNHDA and CDR2 SQIVND (reference sequence). Here the CDR3 reads CASSIDHSGNTEAFF. The CDR3 DNA follows: TGTGCCAGTAGTATAGATCATTCAGGGAACACTGAAGCTTTCTTT.

This clone was counted between two and nine times. The rearrangement uses TRBV5-5 and TRBJ1-4; 7 nucleotides match TRBD1. The V and J ends lost 0 bases and 10 bases, in that order; junction bases with no gene match: 6. Germline loops: CDR1 SGHKS, CDR2 YYEKEE (reference sequence). The CDR3 runs 14 residues. DNA of the CDR3: TGTGCCAGCAGCTTGGACCAGGGGGTAGGAAAACTGTTTTTT. It yields the protein CASSLDQGVGKLFF. The full variable domain, in which reference TRBV5-5 and TRBJ1-4 provide the parts outside the CDR3, is DAGVTQSPTHLIKTRGQQVTLRCSPISGHKSVSWYQQVLGQGPQFIFQYYEKEERGRGNFPDRFSARQFPNYSSELNVNALLLGDSALYLCASSLDQGVGKLFFGSGTQLSVL.

The V and J genes are TRBV11-2 and TRBJ2-3; 8 bases are a match to TRBD1. The junction had 11 bases not matched to a gene; V was cut back by 0 bases and J by 3 bases. CDR1 and CDR2 from the germline V gene are SGHAT and FQNNGV. The length of the CDR3 is 18 residues. CDR3 nucleotide sequence: TGTGCCAGCAGCTTAGATCCCCCCGGGACAGGAGCAACAGATACGCAGTATTTT. Translation: CASSLDPPGTGATDTQYF.

This chain connects TRBV15 to TRBJ2-7, with TRBD1 identical over 7 bases. Germline lookup yields CDR1 LNHNV and CDR2 YYDKDF (reference sequence). CDR3 size: 16 residues. V lost 5 bases and J lost 0; bases outside the gene matches: 10. CDR3 amino acids: CATSDPGQDRSYEQYF. CDR3 DNA: TGTGCCACCAGCGACCCTGGACAGGACCGCTCCTACGAGCAGTACTTC.

The rearrangement uses TRBV5-1 and TRBJ2-5; 11 bases agree with TRBD1. In germline, CDR1 is SGHRS, CDR2 YFSETQ. CDR3 size: 16 residues. The trim removed 3 bases at V and 4 bases at J, leaving 8 bases unmatched. This CDR3 is CASSSGLGQGVETQYF. The CDR3 DNA reads TGCGCCAGCAGCTCGGGTCTGGGACAGGGGGTAGAGACCCAGTACTTC.

The genes are TRBV5-1 and TRBJ2-3, with D uncertain. V lost 2 bases and J lost 3, with 4 bases in between. This CDR3 region has 12 residues. The germline CDR1 and CDR2 sequences are SGHRS and YFSETQ. The CDR3 bases are TGCGCCAGCAGCTTTTTAACAGATACGCAGTATTTT. As protein: CASSFLTDTQYF.

The CDR3 sequence: CATSTRTLTGGGETQYF. The CDR3 DNA reads as TGTGCCACCAGCACCCGGACCCTCACAGGTGGAGGGGAGACCCAGTACTTC. This chain links TRBV15 with TRBJ2-5, with D possibly TRBD2 on 6 matching bases. Germline-derived CDR1 and CDR2 are LNHNV and YYDKDF (reference sequence). The length of the CDR3 is 17 residues. V was shortened by 4 bases and J by 5 bases, with 23 bases between the two germline ends. The full variable domain, rest sourced from reference TRBV15 and TRBJ2-5, is DAMVIQNPRYQVTQFGKPVTLSCSQTLNHNVMYWYQQKSSQAPKLLFHYYDKDFNNEADTPDNFQSRRPNTSFCFLDIRSPGLGDTAMYLCATSTRTLTGGGETQYFGPGTRLLVL.

The rearrangement links TRBV15 to TRBJ2-5; 7 bases align to TRBD2. CDR3 length: 15 amino acids. Germline V CDR1 and CDR2: LNHNV, YYDKDF (reference sequence). J lost 4 bases, V lost 0 bases, and 5 bases had no gene match. CDR3 region: CATSRDPGEGETQYF. As DNA, the CDR3 is TGTGCCACCAGCAGAGATCCGGGGGAGGGAGAGACCCAGTACTTC. Full variable domain (rest looked up from reference TRBV15 and TRBJ2-5): DAMVIQNPRYQVTQFGKPVTLSCSQTLNHNVMYWYQQKSSQAPKLLFHYYDKDFNNEADTPDNFQSRRPNTSFCFLDIRSPGLGDTAMYLCATSRDPGEGETQYFGPGTRLLVL.

This clone was recorded only once. J is TRBJ2-4 and V is TRBV4-3; a weak D match, TRBD1 (5 bases). The germline V gene encodes CDR1 LGHNA and CDR2 YSLEER. The CDR3 totals 18 residues. The V end lost 0 bases, the J end lost 1 base, and 16 bases lay between the germline ends. The CDR3 here is CASSQDPRRVSAKNIQYF. CDR3 DNA: TGCGCCAGCAGCCAAGATCCCCGCAGGGTTTCGGCCAAAAACATTCAGTACTTC.

The gene calls are TRBV4-3 and TRBJ2-2; 11 bases agree with TRBD1. Trimming removed 4 bases from V and 2 bases from J; junction bases left unmatched: 6. Germline-derived CDR1 and CDR2 are LGHNA and YSLEER. The CDR3 runs to 17 residues. This chain's CDR3 is CASSRADRGLNTGELFF. The CDR3 DNA follows: TGCGCCAGCAGCCGGGCGGACAGGGGGCTTAACACCGGGGAGCTGTTTTTT.

This chain uses TRBV4-1 with TRBJ2-5, with a weak D call TRBD2 (6 bases). The J call is uncertain, as TRBJ2-7 better fits the DNA end. This CDR3 spans 16 amino acids. The germline V gene has CDR1 MGHRA and CDR2 YSYEKL. CDR3 residues: CASSDPGRDRGYEQYF. The CDR3 coding sequence is TGCGCCAGCAGTGATCCGGGGCGGGACCGAGGGTACGAGCAGTACTTC.

This clone turned up a few times. The chain links TRBV6-5 to TRBJ1-1, with 7 bases identical to TRBD1. The CDR3 length is 14 residues. J lost 6 bases, V lost 6 bases, and 10 bases had no gene match. Germline values: CDR1 MNHEY, CDR2 SVGAGI. The CDR3 region is CASSYDRVKPEAFF. The DNA of the CDR3 is TGTGCCAGCAGCTACGACAGGGTGAAGCCTGAAGCTTTCTTT.

The V call is TRBV7-2, the J call TRBJ2-1; D unclear. Trimming took 2 bases from V and 5 from J, leaving 7 bases between them. Germline V gene sequence: CDR1 SGHTA, CDR2 FQGNSA. CDR3 size: 13 residues. CDR3 in amino acids: CASSLWANNEQFF. In DNA, the CDR3 is TGTGCCAGCAGCTTATGGGCGAACAATGAGCAGTTCTTC.

Points on this clone: The conserved closing phenylalanine or tryptophan is absent in this CDR3, likely reflecting a read error. No DNA is shown, since the ends of the CDR3 on it are uncertain; the CDR3 is the one TCRdb lists. The chain links TRBV7-9 to TRBJ1-2; the table calls TRBD1, which could not be checked here. Germline CDR1 SEHNR, CDR2 FQNEAQ (reference sequence). The CDR3 is 12 residues long, ends included. The CDR3 spells CASSPDRLGGPA.

This chain connects TRBV19 to TRBJ2-1; 7 positions match TRBD2. Trimming removed 2 bases from V and 6 bases from J; junction bases left unmatched: 13. CDR3 length equals 17 residues. The germline V gene encodes CDR1 LNHDA and CDR2 SQIVND (reference sequence). The CDR3 nucleotides are TGTGCCAGTAGTATATTCACCCGGGCGGGAGAGGGCAATGAGCAGTTCTTC. Translating gives CASSIFTRAGEGNEQFF.

J is TRBJ1-5 and V is TRBV30; 8 nucleotides agree with TRBD1. The CDR3 extends over 14 amino acids. Germline CDR1 GTSNPN, CDR2 SVGIG (reference sequence). J lost 7 bases, V lost 3 bases, and 8 bases had no gene match. The CDR3 region has the DNA TGTGCCTGGAGCCCTGACAGGGGAGGACAGCCCCAGCATTTT. It specifies CAWSPDRGGQPQHF.

The gene calls are TRBV7-9 and TRBJ2-1; 9 nucleotides line up with TRBD2. Trimming cost V 5 bases and J 1 base; bases outside gene matches: 6. CDR3 length: 16 residues. The germline V gene encodes CDR1 SEHNR and CDR2 FQNEAQ (reference sequence). This CDR3 reads CASSLPSGGSYNEQFF. As DNA, the CDR3 is TGTGCCAGCAGCCTACCCAGCGGGGGGTCCTACAATGAGCAGTTCTTC.

This chain links TRBV9 with TRBJ2-3; 9 nucleotides line up with TRBD2. J gave up 3 bases and V 3 bases, and 8 bases lay outside the gene matches. This CDR3 has 16 residues. CDR1 is SGDLS, CDR2 YYNGEE, per germline. The CDR3 sequence: CASSESAGGRTDTQYF. The DNA of the CDR3 is TGTGCCAGCAGCGAAAGTGCGGGGGGGCGGACAGATACGCAGTATTTT.

The chain combines TRBV29-1 with TRBJ2-1; weak D call: TRBD2 (5 bases). Germline loops: CDR1 SQVTM, CDR2 ANQGSEA. V lost 3 bases, J lost 6 bases, and 9 bases lay in between. The length of the CDR3 is 12 residues. The CDR3 coding sequence is TGCAGCGTTGACCGGGATATCAATGAGCAGTTCTTC. It encodes CSVDRDINEQFF.

The V call is TRBV2, the J call TRBJ2-5; 10 nucleotides align to TRBD1. The DNA end favors TRBJ2-7, so the J call may be wrong. Germline assignment: CDR1 SNHLY and CDR2 FYNNEI. The CDR3 is 14 residues long. The CDR3 region is CASKGQGVSYEQYF. As DNA, the CDR3 is TGTGCCAGCAAAGGACAGGGGGTCTCCTACGAGCAGTACTTC.

This chain links TRBV9 with TRBJ1-2, with D uncertain. Trimming removed 3 bases from V and 3 bases from J, with 12 bases in between. Germline assignment: CDR1 SGDLS and CDR2 YYNGEE. CDR3 size: 14 residues. In nucleotides, the CDR3 is TGTGCCAGCAGCGCAAGAGGATTACACTATGGCTACACCTTC. It encodes CASSARGLHYGYTF.

This clone was found a few times. This rearrangement joins TRBV11-2 to TRBJ1-1; 7 bases map to TRBD1. CDR1 SGHAT and CDR2 FQNNGV come from the germline V gene. This CDR3 contains 14 residues. J gave up 3 bases and V 8 bases, and 9 bases lay outside the gene matches. CDR3 protein: CASGPGGWYTEAFF. The CDR3 DNA sequence: TGTGCCAGCGGGCCAGGGGGTTGGTACACTGAAGCTTTCTTT.

This clone was detected once. This chain links TRBV10-3 with TRBJ2-7, with TRBD1 identical over 9 bases. CDR1 is ENHRY, CDR2 SYGVKD, per germline. The J segment lost 5 bases and the V segment lost 6 bases, leaving 5 bases of the junction unmatched. This CDR3 has 13 residues. CDR3 nucleotide sequence: TGTGCCATCAGAAGGACAGGGGACCACGAGCAGTACTTC. This codes for CAIRRTGDHEQYF.

CDR3 region: CASRDGRTGHNGELFF. The CDR3 bases are TGTGCCAGCAGGGACGGCCGTACAGGGCATAACGGGGAGCTGTTTTTT. This chain joins TRBV5-4 and TRBJ2-2, with D possibly being TRBD1 (6 bases). V was pared by 5 bases and J by 7 bases, with 21 bases between. The germline CDR1 and CDR2 sequences are SGHNT and YYREEE (reference sequence). There are 16 residues in the CDR3.

V is TRBV7-8 and J is TRBJ2-1; perhaps TRBD2 as D (6 bases). V lost 4 bases and J lost 8, with 21 bases in between. This CDR3 is 16 amino acids long. Germline assignment: CDR1 SGHVS and CDR2 FQNEAQ. In nucleotides, the CDR3 is TGTGCCAGCAGCTGGGCCGCCGGCAGGTCGGGGGATGAGCAGTTCTTC. This encodes CASSWAAGRSGDEQFF.

The chain recombines TRBV7-6 with TRBJ2-7, with 12 bases that match TRBD2. Germline values: CDR1 SGHVS, CDR2 FNYEAQ. The CDR3 is 16 residues long. Losses at the gene ends were 3 bases for V and 7 bases for J; bases not matched to a gene: 10. The CDR3 spells CASSLALTSGGGEQYF. The CDR3 coding sequence is TGTGCCAGCAGCTTGGCTTTGACTAGCGGGGGTGGTGAGCAGTACTTC.

V usage is TRBV10-1 and J usage is TRBJ2-1; no clear D gene. CDR1 WNHNN and CDR2 SYGVQD come from the germline V gene (reference sequence). Trimming shortened V by 3 bases and J by 4 bases, and 7 bases separated the two germline ends. CDR3 size: 13 residues. The CDR3 DNA reads as TGCGCCAGCAGTGAATTCACTTACAATGAGCAGTTCTTC. This translates into CASSEFTYNEQFF.

J is TRBJ2-1 and V is TRBV7-9; 15 bases are shared with TRBD2. J gave up 10 bases and V 2 bases, and 12 bases lay outside the gene matches. This CDR3 comprises 18 residues. The germline V gene has CDR1 SEHNR and CDR2 FQNEAQ (reference sequence). The CDR3 DNA reads TGTGCCAGCAGCTTAAACACGGGACTAGCGGGGGGTCGTGGAGAGCAGTTCTTC. It is translated as CASSLNTGLAGGRGEQFF.

This rearrangement joins TRBV19 to TRBJ2-5, with TRBD1 matching 9 bases. Germline trimming cut 3 bases from V and 5 bases from J; bases unmatched to any gene: 7. The germline CDR1 and CDR2 sequences are LNHDA and SQIVND (reference sequence). The CDR3 loop spans 15 amino acids. The CDR3 region is CASSIKTGGTETQYF. For the CDR3, the DNA is TGTGCCAGTAGTATTAAAACAGGGGGCACGGAGACCCAGTACTTC.

The chain is built from TRBV7-2 and TRBJ2-3, with a possible D match to TRBD1 (6 bases). V was pared by 4 bases and J by 1 base, with 12 bases between. The length of the CDR3 is 15 residues. Germline V gene sequence: CDR1 SGHTA, CDR2 FQGNSA. The DNA for the CDR3 is TGTGCCAGCAGCTCGGGACACTCGGGCACAGATACGCAGTATTTT. Its translation: CASSSGHSGTDTQYF.